The following is a TCR beta chain sequence with its context. Its cognate antigen is unknown. The data are from a study of cytomegalovirus exposure and HLA in healthy donors. Study results and limitations: In a later analysis, at a false discovery rate of 0.05, about 17,000 TCR beta sequences matched HLA alleles. Highest at DRB1 and lowest at HLA-C, TCR association rates differed among HLA loci in a later analysis.

V was pared by 4 bases and J by 1 base, with 10 bases between. The germline V gene has CDR1 SEHNR and CDR2 FQNEAQ (reference sequence). The length of the CDR3 is 14 residues. Use of 60 Vbeta and 13 Jbeta primers characterized the PCR. Measured with immunoSEQ multiplex PCR; TCRdb has only the in-frame clones, and not every one. Of 65,000 or so clones listed, approximately 75% are singletons. J is TRBJ1-2 and V is TRBV7-9, with unresolved D. The sequencing input was PBMCs. The receptor's source is a woman in her thirties or forties in good health and CMV-seropositive. CDR3 loop: CASSSRRHNYGYTF. Written as DNA, the CDR3 is TGTGCCAGCAGCTCCCGTCGACATAACTATGGCTACACCTTC.